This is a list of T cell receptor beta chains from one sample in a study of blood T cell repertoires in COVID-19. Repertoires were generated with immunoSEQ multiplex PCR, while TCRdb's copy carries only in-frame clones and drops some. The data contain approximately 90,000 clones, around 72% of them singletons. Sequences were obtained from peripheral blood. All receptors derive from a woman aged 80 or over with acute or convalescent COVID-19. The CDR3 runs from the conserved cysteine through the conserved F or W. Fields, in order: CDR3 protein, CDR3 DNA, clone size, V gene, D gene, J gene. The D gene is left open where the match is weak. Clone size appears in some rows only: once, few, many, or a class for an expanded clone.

CASSLGRAVNTEAFF,TGTGCCAGCAGCTTGGGCAGGGCGGTGAACACTGAAGCTTTCTTT,-,TRBV11-3,-,TRBJ1-1
CASSPGRRGARYNEQFF,TGTGCCAGCAGCCCCGGTAGGCGGGGTGCGCGATACAATGAGCAGTTCTTC,-,TRBV7-8,-,TRBJ2-1
CASRGVQGGRGTEAFF,TGTGCCAGCAGGGGGGTCCAGGGAGGGAGAGGCACTGAAGCTTTCTTT,-,TRBV11-2,-,TRBJ1-1
CASSQASGYEQYF,TGTGCCAGCAGCCAAGCCTCCGGCTACGAGCAGTACTTC,once,TRBV4-2,-,TRBJ2-7
CASSPTGSSGDTQYF,TGTGCCAGCAGCCCCACAGGGTCCTCCGGCGATACGCAGTATTTT,-,TRBV3-1/TRBV3-2,-,TRBJ2-3
CASSASGTGELFF,TGTGCCAGCAGCGCCTCCGGGACCGGGGAGCTGTTTTTT,-,TRBV7-3,-,TRBJ2-2
CASSRSTGRYDYTF,TGTGCCAGCAGTCGCTCGACAGGGCGGTATGACTACACCTTC,few,TRBV28,TRBD1,TRBJ1-2
CASGLLQGSEAFF,TGTGCTAGTGGCCTATTACAGGGAAGTGAAGCTTTCTTT,few,TRBV12-5,-,TRBJ1-1
CASSSHLTSGEQFF,TGTGCCAGCAGCTCCCACTTAACTAGCGGGGAACAGTTCTTC,many,TRBV7-9,TRBD2,TRBJ2-1
CASSFWDRGANQPQHF,TGTGCCAGCAGTTTTTGGGACAGGGGTGCCAATCAGCCCCAGCATTTT,-,TRBV28,TRBD1,TRBJ1-5
CASSYWGQTDGYTF,TGTGCCAGCAGTTACTGGGGCCAAACAGATGGCTACACCTTC,-,TRBV6-2/TRBV6-3,-,TRBJ1-2
CASSPPGRDQETQYF,TGTGCCAGCAGCCCCCCAGGGAGGGACCAAGAGACCCAGTACTTC,-,TRBV3-1/TRBV3-2,TRBD2,TRBJ2-5
CASSPAWGRQETQYF,TGTGCCAGCAGCCCCGCATGGGGCCGCCAAGAGACCCAGTACTTC,once,TRBV5-6,-,TRBJ2-5
CASSAGTADTGELFF,TGTGCCTCGTCTGCGGGGACCGCGGACACCGGGGAGCTGTTTTTT,-,TRBV7-3,-,TRBJ2-2
CASSLVGEDTQYF,TGTGCCAGCAGCTTGGTTGGGGAGGATACGCAGTATTTT,-,TRBV5-4,-,TRBJ2-3
CASSSSSRNTEAFF,TGTGCCAGCAGCTCGTCCTCGAGGAACACTGAAGCTTTCTTT,-,TRBV5-4,-,TRBJ1-1
CASSFAGSYNEQFF,TGCGCCAGCAGCTTCGCGGGGTCCTACAATGAGCAGTTCTTC,-,TRBV5-1,-,TRBJ2-1
CASSDGTGGRDEQYF,TGCGCCAGCAGCGATGGGACAGGTGGGCGGGACGAGCAGTACTTC,-,TRBV4-3,TRBD1,TRBJ2-7
CASSFLTVNYGYTF,TGTGCCAGCAGCTTCCTGACAGTTAACTATGGCTACACCTTC,-,TRBV5-5,-,TRBJ1-2
CASSLIRGYNSPLHF,TGTGCCAGCAGCTTAATTCGCGGCTATAATTCACCCCTCCACTTT,-,TRBV7-3,-,TRBJ1-6
CSASDRKNTEAFF,TGCAGTGCTAGTGACAGGAAGAACACTGAAGCTTTCTTT,-,TRBV20-1,-,TRBJ1-1
CAISEGQLNYGYTF,TGTGCCATCAGTGAGGGACAGCTTAACTATGGCTACACCTTC,few,TRBV10-3,-,TRBJ1-2
CASSSRGTGDYEQYF,TGTGCCAGCAGCTCAAGGGGGACAGGGGACTACGAGCAGTACTTC,few,TRBV7-2,TRBD1,TRBJ2-7
CATSDPGGRSKDEQFF,TGTGCCACCAGTGATCCGGGGGGTCGAAGTAAGGATGAGCAGTTCTTC,-,TRBV24-1,TRBD2,TRBJ2-1
CASSGDRRNEKLFF,TGTGCCAGCAGCGGGGACAGGAGAAATGAAAAACTGTTTTTT,-,TRBV7-2,TRBD1,TRBJ1-4
CASSVTGTSRYNEQFF,TGTGCCAGCAGCGTAACCGGGACTAGCCGTTACAATGAGCAGTTCTTC,-,TRBV9,TRBD2,TRBJ2-1
CASSPTGAPQDEQFF,TGCGCCAGCAGCCCCACAGGGGCCCCTCAGGATGAGCAGTTCTTC,-,TRBV5-1,TRBD1,TRBJ2-1
CATSDSRRGDGYTF,TGTGCCACCAGTGATTCCCGCAGGGGCGATGGCTACACCTTC,-,TRBV24-1,-,TRBJ1-2
CASSYRDRGDGYTF,TGTGCCAGCAGTTACCGGGACAGAGGAGATGGCTACACCTTC,-,TRBV6-5,TRBD1,TRBJ1-2
CSGRRTGFTEAFF,TGCAGCGGGCGCCGGACAGGGTTCACTGAAGCTTTCTTT,few,TRBV29-1,TRBD1,TRBJ1-1
CASSPGRETQYF,TGTGCCAGCTCACCAGGTCGGGAGACCCAGTACTTC,-,TRBV18,-,TRBJ2-5
CASTGTGPGTQYF,TGTGCCAGCACCGGGACAGGCCCCGGGACGCAGTATTTT,few,TRBV12-3/TRBV12-4,TRBD1,TRBJ2-3
CASSQSAGGSGTEAFF,TGTGCCAGCAGCCAGAGTGCCGGGGGGAGTGGCACTGAAGCTTTCTTT,many,TRBV4-2,-,TRBJ1-1
CASSPGWGGTDTQYF,TGTGCCAGCAGCCCGGGGTGGGGGGGCACAGATACGCAGTATTTT,-,TRBV7-2,-,TRBJ2-3
CASGRGRAEAFF,TGTGCTAGTGGTAGGGGGAGGGCTGAAGCTTTCTTT,-,TRBV12-5,-,TRBJ1-1
CASSLMDRGEGGYTF,TGTGCCAGCAGTTTGATGGACAGGGGAGAGGGTGGCTACACCTTC,-,TRBV28,TRBD1,TRBJ1-2
CASSLAKRLQNTEAFF,TGTGCCAGCAGCTTAGCGAAGCGCCTACAGAACACTGAAGCTTTCTTT,-,TRBV7-8,-,TRBJ1-1
CASSLFQGTDTEAFF,TGTGCCAGCAGCTTATTCCAGGGTACGGACACTGAAGCTTTCTTT,-,TRBV5-5,-,TRBJ1-1
CASSLGTGYPNEKLFF,TGTGCCAGCAGCCTCGGGACAGGGTACCCCAATGAAAAACTGTTTTTT,few,TRBV7-2,TRBD1,TRBJ1-4
CASIFGRDMGELFF,TGTGCCAGCATCTTCGGCAGGGACATGGGGGAGCTGTTTTTT,-,TRBV28,-,TRBJ2-2
CASSHRDRPRREQFF,TGTGCCAGCAGCCACCGGGACAGACCTCGGAGGGAGCAGTTCTTC,-,TRBV7-9,TRBD1,TRBJ2-1
CATRYRDQYSGNTIYF,TGTGCCACGCGGTACAGGGATCAATACTCTGGAAACACCATATATTTT,-,TRBV10-3,-,TRBJ1-3